What follows describes a single T cell receptor (beta chain). As originally analysed: Scientists estimated how many nucleated cells there were by amplifying reference gene primers. TCRdb keeps only in-frame clones here, not all; method: immunoSEQ multiplex PCR. From that table come the V and J calls and clone size; the DNA was used to work out D and trimming. The top ten clones hold around 4.6% of a sample with 330,000 or so clones, over 80% of them seen once. The CDR3 has 14 residues. Germline values: CDR1 MNHEY, CDR2 SVGAGI. V was trimmed by 6 bases and J by 2 bases, leaving 13 bases between them. Recruits, aged roughly 18 to 100 years, lived in 24 US areas. Two negative PCRs, clearance, or symptom resolution characterized the recovered Cohort 3 donors. The data are from a study of blood T cell repertoires in COVID-19.

The receptor comes from a young man who had recovered from COVID-19. V and J are TRBV6-5 and TRBJ2-5, with a tentative D call TRBD1 (5 bases). The sequenced sample was PBMCs or T cells enriched from blood (not recorded which). CDR3 sequence: CASRVGPHQETQYF. In nucleotides, the CDR3 is TGTGCCAGCAGGGTGGGGCCGCATCAAGAGACCCAGTACTTC.